This TCR beta chain was recorded in a study of CD8 T cells in Susac syndrome. An input of about 0.5 to 1 ug of RNA was subjected to reverse transcription using random hexamers. One entry per CDR3 protein, called by TCRdb with MiXCR from the immunoSEQ multiplex PCR reads. The sample includes approximately 150,000 distinct CDR3 sequences, about 95% of them seen just once. The multiple sclerosis control group comprised treatment-naive patients with stable or active relapsing-remitting disease. V lost 5 bases and J lost 6, with 17 bases in between. Germline lookup yields CDR1 SEHNR and CDR2 FQNEAQ (reference sequence). CDR3 size: 14 residues.

The sequenced sample was CD4+ T cells from PBMCs. The TCR originated in a human donor with multiple sclerosis. V usage is TRBV7-9 and J usage is TRBJ2-7; D not certain. The CDR3: CASSSSAPAPEQYF. Here the CDR3 DNA reads TGTGCCAGCAGCAGCTCGGCCCCCGCCCCCGAGCAGTACTTC.